The entry below describes one TCR beta chain. The data belong to a study of blood T cell repertoires in COVID-19. Overall study context: Researchers got acute and convalescent COVID-19 samples from the United States, Italy and Spain.

Here immunoSEQ multiplex PCR was the method, and the copy in TCRdb shows in-frame clones only, minus some. The table shows roughly 280,000 clones, with roughly nine tenths occurring only once. The specimen was PBMCs or T cells enriched from blood (not recorded which). This TCR was recovered from a woman aged 45-65 years who had recovered from COVID-19.

The CDR3 coding sequence is TGTGCCAGCAGTTTCACTAATACCTACGAGCAGTACTTC. It specifies CASSFTNTYEQYF. V gene TRBV28 combines with J gene TRBJ2-7; D not resolved. The germline V gene encodes CDR1 MDHEN and CDR2 SYDVKM. CDR3 length: 13 amino acids. V shed 3 bases and J shed 2 bases, with 8 bases lying between them.